The rows below give T cell receptor beta chains drawn from one sample of a study of blood T cells in healthy people across ages. In TCRdb, the 5' RACE reads were re-called with MiXCR into one record per CDR3 protein. Of hundreds of thousands of distinct CDR3 sequences listed, about 43% are singletons. The sample comprised blood. The receptors were sampled from a man at least 80 years old in good health. CDR3s include the opening cysteine and the closing phenylalanine or tryptophan. The D gene is left open where the match is weak. Rows may omit the clone size; those that give it use once, few, many or a size class.

j_call clone_size v_call d_call cdr3_aa cdr3_nt
TRBJ1-6 NA TRBV20-1 NA CSARDNGPESLHF TGCAGTGCTAGAGATAACGGTCCGGAATCCCTCCACTTT
TRBJ2-2 NA TRBV24-1 NA CATSDLGGPGAGELFF TGTGCCACCAGTGATTTGGGGGGTCCGGGTGCCGGGGAGCTGTTTTTT
TRBJ2-1 once TRBV9 NA CASSVAEAGTPHTNEQFF TGTGCCAGCAGCGTAGCCGAAGCCGGGACCCCGCACACCAATGAGCAGTTCTTC
TRBJ2-5 NA TRBV27 NA CASKISGQETQYF TGTGCCAGCAAAATATCCGGCCAAGAGACCCAGTACTTC
TRBJ2-1 few TRBV6-2/TRBV6-3 NA CASIPFRGYNEQFF TGTGCCAGCATTCCCTTCCGGGGGTACAATGAGCAGTTCTTC
TRBJ2-1 NA TRBV28 TRBD1 CASSSQGQVGNEQFF TGTGCCAGCAGTTCACAGGGGCAGGTCGGGAATGAGCAGTTCTTC
TRBJ2-7 NA TRBV5-1 TRBD1 CASSLALQGTGLNYEQYF TGCGCCAGCAGCTTGGCACTCCAAGGGACAGGCCTGAACTACGAGCAGTACTTC
TRBJ2-5 NA TRBV12-3/TRBV12-4 TRBD1 CASSHIRGTGPSETQYF TGTGCCAGCAGTCACATCAGGGGGACAGGGCCGAGCGAGACCCAGTACTTC
TRBJ1-5 NA TRBV6-6 TRBD1 CASSSTGGQGQPQHF TGTGCCAGCAGTTCCACAGGGGGACAAGGGCAGCCCCAGCATTTT
TRBJ2-3 NA TRBV19 NA CASSIGGAKTDTQYF TGTGCCAGTAGTATAGGGGGCGCGAAGACAGATACGCAGTATTTT
TRBJ2-1 NA TRBV9 TRBD2 CASSSRTSGVGNEQFF TGTGCCAGCAGCTCCCGGACTAGCGGGGTGGGGAATGAGCAGTTCTTC
TRBJ1-5 NA TRBV2 TRBD1 CASQGQGPQPQHF TGTGCCAGCCAGGGACAGGGTCCTCAGCCCCAGCATTTT
TRBJ2-3 NA TRBV20-1 NA CSGHRASASDTQYF TGCAGTGGCCATAGGGCTAGCGCTTCAGATACGCAGTATTTT
TRBJ2-5 NA TRBV7-3 NA CASSLSAAAGTQYF TGTGCCAGCAGCTTAAGTGCCGCCGCAGGGACCCAGTACTTC
TRBJ1-6 few TRBV7-9 NA CASKPAGSYNSPLHF TGTGCCAGCAAACCCGCCGGCTCCTATAATTCACCCCTCCACTTT
TRBJ2-5 many TRBV7-2 TRBD2 CASSLKRGVETQYF TGTGCCAGCAGCTTGAAGCGGGGGGTCGAGACCCAGTACTTC
TRBJ2-1 few TRBV20-1 NA CSAGWSSYNEQFF TGCAGTGCTGGGTGGAGCTCCTACAATGAGCAGTTCTTC
TRBJ2-1 NA TRBV2 NA CASSVRELFF TGTGCCAGCAGTGTGAGGGAGCTGTTCTTC
TRBJ2-3 many TRBV6-5 NA CASRAPTGITDTQYF TGTGCCAGCAGGGCACCCACAGGGATCACAGATACGCAGTATTTT
TRBJ1-6 few TRBV7-2 NA CASSQQTDYSPLHF TGTGCCAGCAGCCAACAAACTGACTATTCACCCCTCCACTTT
TRBJ2-2 NA TRBV6-1 TRBD1 CASSERDRGFGELFF TGTGCCAGCAGTGAACGGGACAGGGGGTTCGGGGAGCTGTTTTTT
TRBJ2-3 few TRBV20-1 TRBD2 CSASVSGRAEIGDTQYF TGCAGTGCTAGTGTTAGCGGGAGGGCCGAAATTGGAGATACGCAGTATTTT
TRBJ2-7 few TRBV5-1 TRBD2 CASRPGGPSGEQYF TGCGCCAGCAGGCCGGGAGGCCCTTCGGGAGAGCAGTACTTC
TRBJ2-1 NA TRBV29-1 TRBD2 CSVFSSGGGSYNEQFF TGCAGCGTTTTTTCTAGCGGGGGGGGTTCCTACAATGAGCAGTTCTTC
TRBJ2-5 NA TRBV12-3/TRBV12-4 NA CASTAHVAVQETQYF TGTGCCAGCACCGCTCACGTAGCGGTACAAGAGACCCAGTACTTC
TRBJ2-1 few TRBV29-1 NA CSVDSSSYNEQFF TGCAGCGTGGACTCGAGCTCCTACAATGAGCAGTTCTTC
TRBJ2-3 few TRBV7-9 NA CASRLTGATTDTQYF TGTGCCAGCCGACTTACCGGGGCAACCACAGATACGCAGTATTTT
TRBJ2-7 NA TRBV6-2/TRBV6-3 NA CASNPSSTPTYEQYF TGTGCCAGCAACCCAAGCAGTACACCTACTTACGAGCAGTACTTC
TRBJ2-7 few TRBV28 NA CASSPYRTPVYEQYF TGTGCCAGCAGCCCATACCGGACACCAGTTTACGAGCAGTACTTC
TRBJ2-4 many TRBV4-1 NA CASSQDAGSKNIQYF TGCGCCAGCAGCCAAGATGCGGGGTCCAAAAACATTCAGTACTTC
TRBJ2-7 NA TRBV6-6 NA CASRNGGGGPYEQYF TGTGCCAGCAGAAATGGGGGCGGCGGACCCTACGAGCAGTACTTC
TRBJ2-1 NA TRBV24-1 TRBD1 CATSGRDRTGNEQFF TGTGCCACCAGTGGCCGGGACAGAACCGGGAATGAGCAGTTCTTC
TRBJ2-2 few TRBV7-2 NA CASSSPGSRSTGELFF TGTGCCAGCAGCTCCCCCGGTTCCAGGAGCACCGGGGAGCTGTTTTTT